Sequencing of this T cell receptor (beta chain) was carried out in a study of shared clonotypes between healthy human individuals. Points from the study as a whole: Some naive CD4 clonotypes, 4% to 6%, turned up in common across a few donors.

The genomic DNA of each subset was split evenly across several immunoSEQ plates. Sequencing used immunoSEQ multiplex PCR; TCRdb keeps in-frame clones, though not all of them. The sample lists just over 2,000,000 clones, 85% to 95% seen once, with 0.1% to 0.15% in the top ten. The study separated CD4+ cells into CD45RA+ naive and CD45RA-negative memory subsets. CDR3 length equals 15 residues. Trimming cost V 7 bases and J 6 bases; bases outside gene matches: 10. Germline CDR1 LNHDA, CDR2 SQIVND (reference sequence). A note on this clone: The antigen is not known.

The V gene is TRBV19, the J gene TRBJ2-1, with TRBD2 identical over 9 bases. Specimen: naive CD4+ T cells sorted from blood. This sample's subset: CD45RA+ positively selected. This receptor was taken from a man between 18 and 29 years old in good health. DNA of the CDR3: TGTGCCAGTACGAGCGGACTAGCGCAGTTCAATGAGCAGTTCTTC. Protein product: CASTSGLAQFNEQFF.